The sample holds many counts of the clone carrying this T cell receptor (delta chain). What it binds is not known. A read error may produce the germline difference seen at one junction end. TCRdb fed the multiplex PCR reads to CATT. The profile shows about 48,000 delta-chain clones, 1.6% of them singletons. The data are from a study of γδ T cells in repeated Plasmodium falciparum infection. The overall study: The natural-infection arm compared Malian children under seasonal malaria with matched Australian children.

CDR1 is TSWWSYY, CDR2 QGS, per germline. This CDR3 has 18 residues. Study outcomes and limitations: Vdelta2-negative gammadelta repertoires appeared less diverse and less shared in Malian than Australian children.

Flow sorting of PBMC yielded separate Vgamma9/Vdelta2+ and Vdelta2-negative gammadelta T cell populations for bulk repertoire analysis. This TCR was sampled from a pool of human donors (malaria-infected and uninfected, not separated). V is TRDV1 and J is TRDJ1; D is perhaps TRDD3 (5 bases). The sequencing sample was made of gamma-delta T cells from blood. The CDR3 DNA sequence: TGTGCTATTGGGGACCCCTTTCCCACTTATGGTGTGGAGTTTAAACTCATCTTT. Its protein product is CAIGDPFPTYGVEFKLIF.